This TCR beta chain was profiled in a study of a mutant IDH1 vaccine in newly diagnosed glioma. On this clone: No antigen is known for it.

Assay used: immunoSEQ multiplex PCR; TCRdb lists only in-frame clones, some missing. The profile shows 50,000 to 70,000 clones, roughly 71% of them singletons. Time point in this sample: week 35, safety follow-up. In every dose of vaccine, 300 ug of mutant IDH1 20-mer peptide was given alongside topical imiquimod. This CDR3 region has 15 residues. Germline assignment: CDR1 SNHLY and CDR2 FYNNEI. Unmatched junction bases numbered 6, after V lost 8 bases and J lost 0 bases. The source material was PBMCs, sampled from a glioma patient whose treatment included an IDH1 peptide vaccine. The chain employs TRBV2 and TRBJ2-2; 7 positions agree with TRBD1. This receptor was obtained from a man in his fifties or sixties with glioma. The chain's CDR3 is CASGGQATNTGELFF. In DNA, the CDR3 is TGTGCCAGCGGAGGACAGGCGACGAACACCGGGGAGCTGTTTTTT.